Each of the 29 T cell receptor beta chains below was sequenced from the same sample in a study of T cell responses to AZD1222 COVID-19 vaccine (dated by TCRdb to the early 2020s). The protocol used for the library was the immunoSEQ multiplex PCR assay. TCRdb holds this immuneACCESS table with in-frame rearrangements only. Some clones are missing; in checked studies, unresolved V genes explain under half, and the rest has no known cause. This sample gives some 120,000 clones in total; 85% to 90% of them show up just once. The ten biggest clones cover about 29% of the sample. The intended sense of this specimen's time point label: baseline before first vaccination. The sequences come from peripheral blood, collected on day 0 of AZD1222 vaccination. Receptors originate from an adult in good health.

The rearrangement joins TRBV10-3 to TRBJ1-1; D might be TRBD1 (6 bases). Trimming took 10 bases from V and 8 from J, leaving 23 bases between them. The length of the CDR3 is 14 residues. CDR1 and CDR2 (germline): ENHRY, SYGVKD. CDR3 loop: CATSDSPDRTEAFF. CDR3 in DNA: TGTGCCACCTCGGACAGCCCGGACCGTACAGAAGCTTTCTTT.

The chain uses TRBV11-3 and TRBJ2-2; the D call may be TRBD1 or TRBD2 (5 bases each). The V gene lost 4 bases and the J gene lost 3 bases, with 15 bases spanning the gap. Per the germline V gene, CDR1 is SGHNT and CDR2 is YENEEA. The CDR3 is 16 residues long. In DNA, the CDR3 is TGTGCCAGCAGCTATACCGGGACGACCGACACCGGGGAGCTGTTTTTT. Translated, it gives CASSYTGTTDTGELFF.

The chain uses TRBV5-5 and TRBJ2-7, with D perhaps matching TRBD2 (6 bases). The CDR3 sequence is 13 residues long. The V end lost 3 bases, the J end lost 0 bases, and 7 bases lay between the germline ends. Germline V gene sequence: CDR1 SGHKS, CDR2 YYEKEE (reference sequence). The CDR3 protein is CASSWTTSYEQYF. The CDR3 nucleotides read TGTGCCAGCAGCTGGACTACCTCCTACGAGCAGTACTTC.

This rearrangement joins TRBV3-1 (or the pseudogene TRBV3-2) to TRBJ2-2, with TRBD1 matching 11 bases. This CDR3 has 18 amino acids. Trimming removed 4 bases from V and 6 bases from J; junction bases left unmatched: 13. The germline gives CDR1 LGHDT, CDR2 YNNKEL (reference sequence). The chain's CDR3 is CASSLGQGASGVSGELFF. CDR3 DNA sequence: TGTGCCAGCAGCCTTGGACAGGGGGCTTCTGGGGTATCCGGGGAGCTGTTTTTT.

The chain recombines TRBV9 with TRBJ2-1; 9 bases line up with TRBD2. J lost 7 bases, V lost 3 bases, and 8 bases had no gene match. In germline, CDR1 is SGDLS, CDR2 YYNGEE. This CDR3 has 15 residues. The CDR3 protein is CASSAASGIGNEQFF. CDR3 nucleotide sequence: TGTGCCAGCAGCGCAGCTAGCGGGATAGGAAATGAGCAGTTCTTC.

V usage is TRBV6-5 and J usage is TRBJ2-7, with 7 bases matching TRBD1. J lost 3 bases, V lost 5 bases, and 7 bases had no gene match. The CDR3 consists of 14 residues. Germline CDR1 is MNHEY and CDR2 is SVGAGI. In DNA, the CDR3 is TGTGCCAGCAGTCGGGACAGCAAAAACTACGAGCAGTACTTC. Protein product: CASSRDSKNYEQYF.

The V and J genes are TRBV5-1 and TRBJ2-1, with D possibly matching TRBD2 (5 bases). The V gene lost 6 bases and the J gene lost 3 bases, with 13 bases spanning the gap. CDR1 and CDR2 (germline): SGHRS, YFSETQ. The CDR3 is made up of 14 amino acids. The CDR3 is CASTDSPGYNEQFF. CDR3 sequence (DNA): TGCGCCAGCACGGACTCCCCCGGCTACAATGAGCAGTTCTTC.

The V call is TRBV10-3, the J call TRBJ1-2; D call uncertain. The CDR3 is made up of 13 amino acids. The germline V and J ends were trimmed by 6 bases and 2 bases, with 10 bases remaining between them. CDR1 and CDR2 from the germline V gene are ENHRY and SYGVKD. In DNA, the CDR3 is TGTGCCATCAGCTCGGGAAACAACTATGGCTACACCTTC. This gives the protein CAISSGNNYGYTF.

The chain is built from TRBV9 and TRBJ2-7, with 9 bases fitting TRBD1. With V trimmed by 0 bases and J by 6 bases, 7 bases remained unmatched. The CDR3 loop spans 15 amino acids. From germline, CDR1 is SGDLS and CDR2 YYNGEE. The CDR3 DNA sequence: TGTGCCAGCAGCGTAGCCTCGACAGGGGGGAGCGAGCAGTACTTC. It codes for CASSVASTGGSEQYF.

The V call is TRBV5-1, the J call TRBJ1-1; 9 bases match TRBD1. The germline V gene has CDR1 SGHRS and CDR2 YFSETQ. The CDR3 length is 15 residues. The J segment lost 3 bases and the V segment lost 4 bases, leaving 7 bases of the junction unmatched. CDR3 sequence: CASSRAGTGYTEAFF. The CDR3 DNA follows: TGCGCCAGCAGCAGAGCCGGGACAGGGTACACTGAAGCTTTCTTT.

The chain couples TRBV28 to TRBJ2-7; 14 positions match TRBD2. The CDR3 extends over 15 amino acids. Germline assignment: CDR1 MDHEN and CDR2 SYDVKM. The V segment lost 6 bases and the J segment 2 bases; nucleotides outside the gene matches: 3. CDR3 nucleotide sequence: TGTGCCAGCAGCTTGGGACTAGCGGGAGCCTACGAGCAGTACTTC. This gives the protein CASSLGLAGAYEQYF.

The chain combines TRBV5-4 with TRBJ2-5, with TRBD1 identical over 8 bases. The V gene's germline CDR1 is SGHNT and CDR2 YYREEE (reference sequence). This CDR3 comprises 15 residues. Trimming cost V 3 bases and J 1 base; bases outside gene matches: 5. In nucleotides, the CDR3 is TGTGCCAGCAGCTCACAGGGGGTAAGCCAAGAGACCCAGTACTTC. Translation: CASSSQGVSQETQYF.

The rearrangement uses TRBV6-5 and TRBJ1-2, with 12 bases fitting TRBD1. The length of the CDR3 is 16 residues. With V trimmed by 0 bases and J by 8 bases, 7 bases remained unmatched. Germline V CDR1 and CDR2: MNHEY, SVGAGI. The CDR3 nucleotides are TGTGCCAGCAGTTACTCGCCGGGACAGGGGGCGGTCGGCTACACCTTC. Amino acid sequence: CASSYSPGQGAVGYTF.

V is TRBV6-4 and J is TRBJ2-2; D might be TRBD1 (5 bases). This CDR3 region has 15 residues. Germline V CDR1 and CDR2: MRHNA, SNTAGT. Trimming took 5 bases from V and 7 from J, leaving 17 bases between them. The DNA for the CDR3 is TGTGCCAGCAGTAAACTTGGTGGGGCCCACGGGGAGCTGTTTTTT. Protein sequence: CASSKLGGAHGELFF.

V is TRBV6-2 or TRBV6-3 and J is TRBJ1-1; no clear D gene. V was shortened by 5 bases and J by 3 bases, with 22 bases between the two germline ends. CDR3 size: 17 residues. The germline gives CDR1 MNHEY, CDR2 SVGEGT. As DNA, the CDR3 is TGTGCCAGCAGTCCACCCCAGGTACTCGGGCGGGACACTGAAGCTTTCTTT. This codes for CASSPPQVLGRDTEAFF.

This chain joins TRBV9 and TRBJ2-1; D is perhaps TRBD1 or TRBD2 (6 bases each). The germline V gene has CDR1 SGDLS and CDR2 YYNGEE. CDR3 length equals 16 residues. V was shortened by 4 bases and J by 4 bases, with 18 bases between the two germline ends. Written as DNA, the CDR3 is TGTGCCAGCAGCCCTGAGGGGGGCAGACTTTACAATGAGCAGTTCTTC. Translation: CASSPEGGRLYNEQFF. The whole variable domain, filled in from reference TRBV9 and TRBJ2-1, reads DSGVTQTPKHLITATGQRVTLRCSPRSGDLSVYWYQQSLDQGLQFLIQYYNGEERAKGNILERFSAQQFPDLHSELNLSSLELGDSALYFCASSPEGGRLYNEQFFGPGTRLTVL.

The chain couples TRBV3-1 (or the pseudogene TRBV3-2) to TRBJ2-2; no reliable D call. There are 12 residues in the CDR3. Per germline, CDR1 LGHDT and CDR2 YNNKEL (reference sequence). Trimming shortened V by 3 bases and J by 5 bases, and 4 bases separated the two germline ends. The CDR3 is CASSQTTGELFF. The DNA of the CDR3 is TGTGCCAGCAGCCAGACGACCGGGGAGCTGTTTTTT.

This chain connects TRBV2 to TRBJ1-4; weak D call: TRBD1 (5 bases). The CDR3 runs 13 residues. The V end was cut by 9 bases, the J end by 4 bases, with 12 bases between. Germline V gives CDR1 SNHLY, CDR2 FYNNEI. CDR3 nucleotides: TGTGCCAGGAAAGGGACGCTTAATGAAAAACTGTTTTTT. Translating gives CARKGTLNEKLFF.

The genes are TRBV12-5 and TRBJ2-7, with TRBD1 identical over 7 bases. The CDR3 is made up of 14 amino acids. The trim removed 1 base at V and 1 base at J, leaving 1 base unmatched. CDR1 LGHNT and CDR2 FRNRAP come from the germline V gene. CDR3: CASGLGQGSYEQYF. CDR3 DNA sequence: TGTGCTAGTGGTTTGGGACAGGGTTCCTACGAGCAGTACTTC.

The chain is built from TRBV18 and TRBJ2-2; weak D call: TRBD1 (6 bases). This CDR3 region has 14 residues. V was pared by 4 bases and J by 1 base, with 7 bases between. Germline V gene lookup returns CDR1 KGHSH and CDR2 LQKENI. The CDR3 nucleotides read TGTGCCAGCTCACTACAGGGGAACACCGGGGAGCTGTTTTTT. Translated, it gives CASSLQGNTGELFF.

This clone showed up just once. CDR3 amino acids: CASSPRRGQGRGNQPQHF. CDR3 nucleotides: TGTGCCAGCAGCCCACGGCGAGGGCAGGGGAGAGGCAATCAGCCCCAGCATTTT. V usage is TRBV21-1 and J usage is TRBJ1-5; the D segment call TRBD1 is taken from the table without a DNA check. TRBV21-1 is a documented pseudogene. The CDR3 totals 18 residues.

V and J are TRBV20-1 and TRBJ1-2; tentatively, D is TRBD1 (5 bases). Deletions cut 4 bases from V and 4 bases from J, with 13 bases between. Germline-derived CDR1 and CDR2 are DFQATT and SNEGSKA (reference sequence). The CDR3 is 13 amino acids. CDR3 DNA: TGCAGTGCTAATGAGAGGGGCGGCTATGGCTACACCTTC. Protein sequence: CSANERGGYGYTF.

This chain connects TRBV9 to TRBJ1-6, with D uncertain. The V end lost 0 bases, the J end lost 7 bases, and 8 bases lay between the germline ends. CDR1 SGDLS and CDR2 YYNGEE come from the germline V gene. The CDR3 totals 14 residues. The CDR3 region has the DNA TGTGCCAGCAGCGTAGGGGAAAGCAATTCACCCCTCCACTTT. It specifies CASSVGESNSPLHF.

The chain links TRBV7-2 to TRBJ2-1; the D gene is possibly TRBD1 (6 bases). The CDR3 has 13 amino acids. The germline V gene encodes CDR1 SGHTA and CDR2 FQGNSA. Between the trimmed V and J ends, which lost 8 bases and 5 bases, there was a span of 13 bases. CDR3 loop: CASCWTANNEQFF. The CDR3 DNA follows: TGTGCCAGCTGCTGGACAGCCAACAATGAGCAGTTCTTC.

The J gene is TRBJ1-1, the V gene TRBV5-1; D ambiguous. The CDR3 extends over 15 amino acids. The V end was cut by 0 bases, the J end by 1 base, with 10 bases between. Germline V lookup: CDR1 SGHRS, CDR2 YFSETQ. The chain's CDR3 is CASSLALGRNTEAFF. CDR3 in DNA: TGCGCCAGCAGCTTGGCCCTGGGAAGGAACACTGAAGCTTTCTTT.

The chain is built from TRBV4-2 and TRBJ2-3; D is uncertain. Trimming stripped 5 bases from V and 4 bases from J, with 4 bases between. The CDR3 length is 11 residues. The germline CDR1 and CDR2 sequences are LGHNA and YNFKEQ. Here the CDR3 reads CASSGADTQYF. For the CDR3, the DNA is TGTGCCAGCAGCGGGGCAGATACGCAGTATTTT.

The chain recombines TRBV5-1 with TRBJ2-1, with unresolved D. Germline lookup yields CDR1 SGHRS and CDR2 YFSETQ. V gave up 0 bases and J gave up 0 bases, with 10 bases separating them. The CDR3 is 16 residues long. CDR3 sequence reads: CASSLDGLSSYNEQFF. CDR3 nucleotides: TGCGCCAGCAGCTTGGACGGGCTTAGCTCCTACAATGAGCAGTTCTTC.

CDR3 DNA sequence: TGTGCCAGCAGCTTGCAGGGTGGAACTGAAGCTTTCTTT. Amino acids: CASSLQGGTEAFF. This chain joins TRBV5-6 and TRBJ1-1; perhaps TRBD1 as D (5 bases). The CDR3 covers 13 residues. V shed 1 base and J shed 5 bases, with 9 bases lying between them. Germline values: CDR1 SGHDT, CDR2 YYEEEE.

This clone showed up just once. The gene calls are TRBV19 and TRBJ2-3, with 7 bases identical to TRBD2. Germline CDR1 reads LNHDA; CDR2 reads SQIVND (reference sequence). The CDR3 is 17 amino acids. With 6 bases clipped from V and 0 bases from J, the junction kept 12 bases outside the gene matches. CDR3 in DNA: TGTGCCAGTAGCGGAACCCAACTAGCGCCCAGCACAGATACGCAGTATTTT. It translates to CASSGTQLAPSTDTQYF.